The 12 T cell receptor beta chains given below trace back to one sample, sequenced in a study of T cell responses to AZD1222 COVID-19 vaccine. Measured with immunoSEQ multiplex PCR; TCRdb has only the in-frame clones, and not every one. The sample contains 140,000 to 150,000 clones, over 85% of which appear only once. The sample consisted of peripheral blood, taken on day 0 of AZD1222 vaccination. The origin of the receptors is an adult in good health.

This clone was detected once. The genes are TRBV29-1 and TRBJ2-5; TRBD2 matches at 7 bases. Trimming at V came to 5 bases and at J to 4 bases, leaving 13 bases not matched to a gene. This CDR3 spans 15 amino acids. The germline V gene has CDR1 SQVTM and CDR2 ANQGSEA. CDR3 loop: CSVLRARGGGETQYF. CDR3 nucleotide sequence: TGCAGCGTTCTTCGCGCGCGGGGCGGGGGAGAGACCCAGTACTTC.

The chain uses TRBV7-9 and TRBJ2-7; 8 nucleotides match TRBD1. The CDR3 has 16 amino acids. V gave up 1 base and J gave up 3 bases; unmatched junction bases: 8. CDR1 and CDR2 (germline): SEHNR, FQNEAQ (reference sequence). Here the CDR3 DNA reads TGTGCCAGCAGCTTAGGGGCAGGGGGCGAGGGCTACGAGCAGTACTTC. This translates into CASSLGAGGEGYEQYF.

The V and J genes are TRBV6-6 and TRBJ1-2; no definite D call. The CDR3 sequence is 12 residues long. CDR1 and CDR2 (germline): MNHNY, SVGAGI (reference sequence). V was trimmed by 4 bases and J by 6 bases, leaving 9 bases between them. Written as DNA, the CDR3 is TGTGCCAGCAGTTCCGGGAGTGATGGCTACACCTTC. Translation gives CASSSGSDGYTF.

This clone has only a few counts. The gene calls are TRBV9 and TRBJ2-2, with 8 bases aligning to TRBD1. The CDR3 contains 16 residues. Germline CDR1 SGDLS, CDR2 YYNGEE. With 0 bases clipped from V and 4 bases from J, the junction kept 5 bases outside the gene matches. The CDR3 DNA follows: TGTGCCAGCAGCGTAGTCAAGGACAGGGCCACCGGGGAGCTGTTTTTT. Protein sequence: CASSVVKDRATGELFF.

The V and J genes are TRBV9 and TRBJ1-6, with 8 bases that match TRBD1. The V and J ends lost 0 bases and 8 bases, in that order; junction bases with no gene match: 1. Germline lookup yields CDR1 SGDLS and CDR2 YYNGEE. The CDR3 loop spans 14 amino acids. The CDR3 DNA reads TGTGCCAGCAGCGTAGCAGGGGGCCATTCACCCCTCCACTTT. It translates to CASSVAGGHSPLHF.

This chain joins TRBV3-1 (or the pseudogene TRBV3-2) and TRBJ2-3; D is perhaps TRBD2 (5 bases). The CDR3 runs 17 residues. In germline, CDR1 is LGHDT, CDR2 YNNKEL (reference sequence). V gave up 4 bases and J gave up 7 bases, with 24 bases separating them. CDR3 DNA sequence: TGTGCCAGCAGCCCGACCACCGACTACCAGTATCGGTATACGCAGTATTTT. Its translation: CASSPTTDYQYRYTQYF.

The J gene is TRBJ2-1, the V gene TRBV29-1, with TRBD2 matching 9 bases. This CDR3 is 15 amino acids long. V was pared by 7 bases and J by 7 bases, with 14 bases of the junction left unmatched. CDR1 is SQVTM and CDR2 is ANQGSEA in the germline V gene. Here the CDR3 DNA reads TGCAGCGCCGTACGCCCGGGACTAGCATCAAATGAGCAGTTCTTC. Amino acids: CSAVRPGLASNEQFF.

This clone was seen only once. The gene calls are TRBV6-5 and TRBJ1-2, with a possible D match to TRBD1 (6 bases). CDR3 length: 12 amino acids. V gave up 6 bases and J gave up 7 bases, with 12 bases separating them. Germline-derived CDR1 and CDR2 are MNHEY and SVGAGI. The chain's CDR3 is CASSRQGGGYTF. CDR3 bases: TGTGCCAGCAGCCGACAAGGGGGTGGCTACACCTTC.

The genes are TRBV28 and TRBJ1-1, with TRBD1 as a possible D gene (5 bases). CDR1 is MDHEN and CDR2 is SYDVKM in the germline V gene. The CDR3 runs to 12 residues. The V and J ends lost 4 bases and 3 bases respectively, with 6 bases between them. The CDR3 sequence: CASSSGYTEAFF. The CDR3 DNA reads TGTGCCAGCAGTTCAGGGTACACTGAAGCTTTCTTT.

The rearrangement joins TRBV4-2 to TRBJ1-2; possibly TRBD1 for D (5 bases). This CDR3 region has 18 residues. Germline V gene lookup returns CDR1 LGHNA and CDR2 YNFKEQ. V was pared by 1 base and J by 4 bases, with 22 bases between. The CDR3 sequence: CASSQVFRGRTLSYGYTF. The CDR3 coding sequence is TGTGCCAGCAGCCAAGTTTTTCGGGGCAGAACCCTCAGCTATGGCTACACCTTC.

V and J are TRBV6-5 and TRBJ2-2; 10 bases map to TRBD1. Trimming cost V 5 bases and J 5 bases; bases outside gene matches: 5. Germline CDR1 is MNHEY and CDR2 is SVGAGI. This CDR3 contains 15 residues. CDR3 DNA sequence: TGTGCCAGCAGTCGTCCGGGACAGGGGACCGGGGAGCTGTTTTTT. Encoded protein: CASSRPGQGTGELFF.

The chain has TRBV6-5 and TRBJ2-7; possibly TRBD1 or TRBD2 for D (5 bases each). Germline V gene lookup returns CDR1 MNHEY and CDR2 SVGAGI. V lost 2 bases and J lost 5, with 16 bases in between. The CDR3 is made up of 15 amino acids. CDR3 sequence: CASSYNLRGDNEQYF. In DNA, the CDR3 is TGTGCCAGCAGTTACAATCTAAGGGGAGACAACGAGCAGTACTTC.